What follows are 22 T cell receptor beta chains derived from one specimen sequenced in a study of OX40 agonist ivuxolimab in advanced cancers. Sequenced by immunoSEQ multiplex PCR; TCRdb stores in-frame clones only, minus some. The table shows about 73,000 clones, with 86% occurring only once. Sequenced material: CD4+ or CD8+ T cells sorted from blood, taken in a trial of the OX40 agonist ivuxolimab. The receptors originated from an adult with an advanced solid tumor such as melanoma, head and neck, liver or kidney cancer.

This chain connects TRBV11-3 to TRBJ2-5, with TRBD2 matching 12 bases. CDR1 and CDR2 from the germline V gene are SGHNT and YENEEA. V gave up 5 bases and J gave up 4 bases; unmatched junction bases: 2. This CDR3 is built from 14 residues. CDR3 residues: CASSPGLAGETQYF. For the CDR3, the DNA is TGTGCCAGCAGCCCGGGACTAGCGGGAGAGACCCAGTACTTC.

CDR3 nucleotide sequence: TGTGCCAGCAGCTTAAGGACAGACTCCTACGAGCAGTACTTC. This gives the protein CASSLRTDSYEQYF. The chain couples TRBV7-2 to TRBJ2-7, with D possibly matching TRBD1 (6 bases). V was shortened by 2 bases and J by 0 bases, with 8 bases between the two germline ends. The germline V gene encodes CDR1 SGHTA and CDR2 FQGNSA. The CDR3 is 14 amino acids.

This chain joins TRBV4-1 and TRBJ2-7, with D tentatively TRBD2 (6 bases). Germline-derived CDR1 and CDR2 are MGHRA and YSYEKL. Trimming removed 3 bases at V and 2 bases at J, with 14 bases between. This CDR3 is built from 15 residues. CDR3: CASSHPSGRTYEQYF. CDR3 in DNA: TGCGCCAGCAGCCACCCCAGCGGGCGTACCTACGAGCAGTACTTC.

The V and J genes are TRBV6-1 and TRBJ1-1; tentative D call: TRBD1 (5 bases). The CDR3 has 12 amino acids. Looked up from germline, CDR1 is MNHNS and CDR2 is SASEGT. The V gene lost 6 bases and the J gene lost 11 bases, with 16 bases spanning the gap. The CDR3: CASSATGFGAFF. CDR3 sequence (DNA): TGTGCCAGCAGCGCAACAGGATTTGGTGCTTTCTTT.

J is TRBJ1-3 and V is TRBV18; no clear D gene. V was trimmed by 3 bases and J by 3 bases, leaving 12 bases between them. The V gene's germline CDR1 is KGHSH and CDR2 LQKENI. The CDR3 contains 15 residues. CDR3 DNA: TGTGCCAGCTCACCTGCAGGCCCAATTGGAAACACCATATATTTT. Its translation: CASSPAGPIGNTIYF. Variable domain in full (rest from reference TRBV18 and TRBJ1-3): NAGVMQNPRHLVRRRGQEARLRCSPMKGHSHVYWYRQLPEEGLKFMVYLQKENIIDESGMPKERFSAEFPKEGPSILRIQQVVRGDSAAYFCASSPAGPIGNTIYFGEGSWLTVV.

The CDR3 nucleotides read TGTGCCAGCAGCCAAGATAGGGACACTGAAGCTTTCTTT. It yields the protein CASSQDRDTEAFF. The genes are TRBV14 and TRBJ1-1; D is unresolved. Trimming took off 0 bases at V and 3 bases at J, with 5 bases between the two ends. This CDR3 spans 13 amino acids. Germline V gives CDR1 SGHDN, CDR2 FVKESK.

CDR3 amino acids: CASSSNGRGRYEQFF. As DNA, the CDR3 is TGTGCCAGCAGCTCAAACGGCAGGGGCCGGTATGAGCAGTTCTTC. The rearrangement links TRBV7-9 to TRBJ2-1, with D possibly matching TRBD1 (6 bases). Germline V gene lookup returns CDR1 SEHNR and CDR2 FQNEAQ (reference sequence). This CDR3 is 15 amino acids long. The germline V and J ends were trimmed by 4 bases and 8 bases, with 18 bases remaining between them.

This chain links TRBV6-5 with TRBJ2-7; 8 bases are a match to TRBD2. V gave up 7 bases and J gave up 0 bases; unmatched junction bases: 5. The CDR3 length is 14 residues. Germline V CDR1 and CDR2: MNHEY, SVGAGI. CDR3 sequence (DNA): TGTGCCAGCAAAACAGCGGGAGCCTCCTACGAGCAGTACTTC. Encoded protein: CASKTAGASYEQYF.

A single count supports this clone. The chain employs TRBV7-3 and TRBJ1-2; D might be TRBD1 (6 bases). V lost 6 bases, J lost 1 base, and 9 bases lay in between. The germline V gene has CDR1 SGHTA and CDR2 FQGTGA. This CDR3 comprises 13 residues. The CDR3 region is CASSEQGNYGYTF. CDR3 coding DNA: TGTGCCAGCAGTGAACAGGGTAACTATGGCTACACCTTC. The variable domain in full, completed from reference TRBV7-3 and TRBJ1-2, reads GAGVSQTPSNKVTEKGKYVELRCDPISGHTALYWYRQSLGQGPEFLIYFQGTGAADDSGLPNDRFFAVRPEGSVSTLKIQRTERGDSAVYLCASSEQGNYGYTFGSGTRLTVV.

CDR3 region: CASSSGDTNEKLFF. The CDR3 DNA follows: TGTGCCAGCAGCTCAGGGGATACGAATGAAAAACTGTTTTTT. The genes are TRBV7-9 and TRBJ1-4; a possible D gene is TRBD1 (6 bases). Germline CDR1 and CDR2: SEHNR and FQNEAQ (reference sequence). CDR3 length: 14 residues. V was trimmed by 4 bases and J by 5 bases, leaving 11 bases between them.

This rearrangement joins TRBV6-5 to TRBJ2-6; D remains unclear. The CDR3 loop spans 15 amino acids. Germline V gene sequence: CDR1 MNHEY, CDR2 SVGAGI. Trimming stripped 7 bases from V and 0 bases from J, with 10 bases between. The CDR3 coding sequence is TGTGCCAGCACCCCACAGAGCTCTGGGGCCAACGTCCTGACTTTC. Translation: CASTPQSSGANVLTF.

The chain is built from TRBV6-4 and TRBJ2-1, with 11 bases lining up with TRBD2. With V trimmed by 4 bases and J by 2 bases, 7 bases remained unmatched. This CDR3 contains 17 residues. The germline gives CDR1 MRHNA, CDR2 SNTAGT. This CDR3 is CASSVDGTSGTYNEQFF. The CDR3, as DNA: TGTGCCAGCAGTGTCGACGGGACTAGCGGTACCTACAATGAGCAGTTCTTC.

This clone was detected once. This chain connects TRBV18 to TRBJ1-2; 8 bases are shared with TRBD1. Germline V lookup: CDR1 KGHSH, CDR2 LQKENI. The CDR3 consists of 14 residues. With V trimmed by 5 bases and J by 2 bases, 4 bases remained unmatched. The CDR3 sequence: CASSTRQGNYGYTF. Written as DNA, the CDR3 is TGTGCCAGCTCAACACGACAGGGGAACTATGGCTACACCTTC.

The rearrangement joins TRBV5-5 to TRBJ2-7; no firm D call. V lost 5 bases to trimming and J lost 2 bases, with 8 bases between them. The CDR3 runs 12 residues. Germline CDR1 SGHKS, CDR2 YYEKEE (reference sequence). The DNA of the CDR3 is TGTGCCAGCAGTCAACAAACCTACGAGCAGTACTTC. It translates to CASSQQTYEQYF.

This clone was seen a handful of times. V usage is TRBV4-1 and J usage is TRBJ1-5; the D is unclear. Per germline, CDR1 MGHRA and CDR2 YSYEKL. Between the trimmed V and J ends, which lost 5 bases and 2 bases, there was a span of 13 bases. The CDR3 is 15 amino acids. The CDR3 DNA is TGCGCCAGCAGCATCGGGGTAGTCGGCAATCAGCCCCAGCATTTT. Residues: CASSIGVVGNQPQHF.

This chain joins TRBV6-5 and TRBJ2-3, with TRBD2 identical over 9 bases. Germline V lookup: CDR1 MNHEY, CDR2 SVGAGI. With 6 bases clipped from V and 0 bases from J, the junction kept 4 bases outside the gene matches. The CDR3 is made up of 15 amino acids. DNA for the CDR3: TGTGCCAGCAGGGGCGGGACTAGCAGCACAGATACGCAGTATTTT. Amino acid sequence: CASRGGTSSTDTQYF.

The rearrangement uses TRBV5-4 and TRBJ2-5; TRBD2 matches at 12 bases. This CDR3 comprises 16 residues. V lost 3 bases to trimming and J lost 2 bases; unmatched junction nucleotides: 5. From germline, CDR1 is SGHNT and CDR2 YYREEE (reference sequence). CDR3 DNA sequence: TGTGCCAGCAGCTCTAGCGGGGGGGCCCGACAAGAGACCCAGTACTTC. Protein sequence: CASSSSGGARQETQYF. The full variable domain, completed using reference TRBV5-4 and TRBJ2-5, is ETGVTQSPTHLIKTRGQQVTLRCSSQSGHNTVSWYQQALGQGPQFIFQYYREEENGRGNFPPRFSGLQFPNYSSELNVNALELDDSALYLCASSSSGGARQETQYFGPGTRLLVL.

This chain joins TRBV28 and TRBJ1-5, with no clear D. The CDR3 length is 12 residues. From germline, CDR1 is MDHEN and CDR2 SYDVKM. V dropped 7 bases and J dropped 6 bases, with 10 bases sitting between them. The CDR3 DNA reads TGTGCCAGCAACCCGGCAGGTCAGCCCCAGCATTTT. As protein: CASNPAGQPQHF.

V and J are TRBV6-1 and TRBJ2-1, with 8 bases that match TRBD2. This CDR3 spans 13 amino acids. V trimming: 2 bases; J trimming: 6 bases; junction bases outside the gene matches: 0. From germline, CDR1 is MNHNS and CDR2 SASEGT. In DNA form, the CDR3 reads TGTGCCAGCAGTGAAACTAGCGGCAATGAGCAGTTCTTC. This encodes CASSETSGNEQFF.

This chain connects TRBV4-3 to TRBJ2-5; 7 positions match TRBD1. CDR1 and CDR2 from the germline V gene are LGHNA and YSLEER. This CDR3 has 19 amino acids. J gave up 2 bases and V 0 bases, and 15 bases lay outside the gene matches. The CDR3: CASSQDRLRGQAVQETQYF. DNA of the CDR3: TGCGCCAGCAGCCAAGACCGCTTGAGAGGACAGGCGGTTCAAGAGACCCAGTACTTC.

This clone has more than one count but fewer than ten. The chain couples TRBV5-1 to TRBJ1-5; D is uncertain. The germline V and J ends were trimmed by 10 bases and 7 bases, with 18 bases remaining between them. The length of the CDR3 is 13 residues. Germline V CDR1 and CDR2: SGHRS, YFSETQ. CDR3 sequence: CASRQDLRQPQHF. The CDR3 DNA sequence: TGCGCCTCCCGGCAGGATCTTCGGCAGCCCCAGCATTTT.

The chain carries TRBV5-6 and TRBJ2-2; TRBD1 or TRBD2 may be the D gene (6 bases each). Germline CDR1 SGHDT, CDR2 YYEEEE. This CDR3 comprises 15 residues. With 3 bases removed from V and 5 bases from J, the gap between germline ends came to 14 bases. This CDR3 reads CASSWGAGRTGELFF. The CDR3 DNA reads TGTGCCAGCAGCTGGGGGGCAGGTCGGACCGGGGAGCTGTTTTTT.